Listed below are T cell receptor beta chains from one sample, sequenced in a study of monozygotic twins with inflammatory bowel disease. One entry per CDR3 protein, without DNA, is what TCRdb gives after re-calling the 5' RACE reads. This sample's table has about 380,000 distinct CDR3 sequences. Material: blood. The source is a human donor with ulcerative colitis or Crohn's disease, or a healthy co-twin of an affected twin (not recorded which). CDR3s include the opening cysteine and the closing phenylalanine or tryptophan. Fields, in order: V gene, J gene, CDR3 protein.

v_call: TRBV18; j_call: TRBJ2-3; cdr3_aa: CASSERRTDTQYF
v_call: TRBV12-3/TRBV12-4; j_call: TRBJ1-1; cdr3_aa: CASSPGTEAFF
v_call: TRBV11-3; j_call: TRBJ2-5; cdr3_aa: CASSTQGQYGEETQYF
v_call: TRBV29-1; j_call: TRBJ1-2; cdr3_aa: CSAARVLEYGYTF
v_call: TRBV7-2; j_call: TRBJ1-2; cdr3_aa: CASTLGWDYGYTF
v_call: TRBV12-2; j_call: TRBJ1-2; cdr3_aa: CASRLSGGRVYGYTF
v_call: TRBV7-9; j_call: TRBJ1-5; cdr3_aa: CASSPGTVDSNQPQHF
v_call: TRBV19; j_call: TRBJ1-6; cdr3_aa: CASQQSSYNSPLHF
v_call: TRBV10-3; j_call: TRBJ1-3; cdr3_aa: CAIKEGQGMRGNTIYF
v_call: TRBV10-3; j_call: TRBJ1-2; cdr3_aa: CAISESNSYTF
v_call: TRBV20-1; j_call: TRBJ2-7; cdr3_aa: CSANRGFYEQYF
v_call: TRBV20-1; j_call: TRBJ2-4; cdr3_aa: CSAIGQAPVAKNIQYF
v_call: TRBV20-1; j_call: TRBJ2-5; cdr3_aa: CSARDLMTSGGYQETQYF
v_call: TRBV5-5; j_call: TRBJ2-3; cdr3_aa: CASSLAGGTTDTQYF
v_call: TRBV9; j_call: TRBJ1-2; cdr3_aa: CASSVTGQGYYGYTF
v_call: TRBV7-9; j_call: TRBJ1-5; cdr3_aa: CASSQGDRGNQPQHF
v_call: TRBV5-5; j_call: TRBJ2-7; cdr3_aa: CASSLAGRRSEQYF
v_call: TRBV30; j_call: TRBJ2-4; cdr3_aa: CAWSGSTFQYF
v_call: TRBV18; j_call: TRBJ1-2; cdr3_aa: CASSPTGTGVNYGYTF
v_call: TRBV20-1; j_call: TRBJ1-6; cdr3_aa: CSALTGGDSPLHF
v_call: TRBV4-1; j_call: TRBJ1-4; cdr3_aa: CASSPTEGAFNEKLFF
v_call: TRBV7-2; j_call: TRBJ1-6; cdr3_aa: CASSPTTGRARSPLHF
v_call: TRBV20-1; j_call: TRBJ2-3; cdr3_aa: CSARDRTSGGADTQYF
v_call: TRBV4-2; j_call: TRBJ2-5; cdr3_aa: CASSRDGLATSLQETQYF
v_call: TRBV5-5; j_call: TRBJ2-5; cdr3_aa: CASSLNRGTRGETQYF
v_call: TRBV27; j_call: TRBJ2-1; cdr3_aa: CASSFGPGQGVYNEQFF
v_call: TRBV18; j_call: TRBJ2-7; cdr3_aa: CASSPPGLTSYEQYF
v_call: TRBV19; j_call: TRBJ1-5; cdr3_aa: CASSRATVYSNQPQHF
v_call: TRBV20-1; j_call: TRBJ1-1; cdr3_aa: CSAKAGHGTEAFF
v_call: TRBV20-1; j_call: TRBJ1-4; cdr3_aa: CSARTGTGDEKLFF
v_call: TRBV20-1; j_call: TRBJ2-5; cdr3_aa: CSARAVVLETQYF
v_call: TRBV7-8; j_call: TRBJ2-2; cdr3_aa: CASSARVNTGELFF
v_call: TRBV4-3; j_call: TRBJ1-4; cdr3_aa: CASSRGGSREKLFF
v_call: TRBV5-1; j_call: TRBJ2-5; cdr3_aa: CASSPHTASGGAQETQYF
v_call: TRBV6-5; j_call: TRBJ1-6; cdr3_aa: CASSYTRGLGNSPLHF
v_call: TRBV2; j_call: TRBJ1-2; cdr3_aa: CASSENRGYGYTF
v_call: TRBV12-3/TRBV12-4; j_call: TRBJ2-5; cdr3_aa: CASSSRLAGATVQTQYF